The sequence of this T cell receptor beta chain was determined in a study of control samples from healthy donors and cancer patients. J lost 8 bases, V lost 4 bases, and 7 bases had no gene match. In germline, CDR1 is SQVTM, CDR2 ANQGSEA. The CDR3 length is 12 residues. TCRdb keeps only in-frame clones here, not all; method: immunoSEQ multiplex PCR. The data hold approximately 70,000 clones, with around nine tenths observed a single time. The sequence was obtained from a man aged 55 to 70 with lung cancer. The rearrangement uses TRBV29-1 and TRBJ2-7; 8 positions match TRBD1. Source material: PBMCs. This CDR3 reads CSVVEQGGQQYF. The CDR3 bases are TGCAGCGTTGTAGAACAGGGGGGCCAGCAGTACTTC.